What follows is one T cell receptor (beta chain) and its context. What this receptor recognizes is not known. Per-base qualities were not stored, and no clone one base away is much larger. The trim is 7 bases for V and 0 bases for J, with a gap of 22 bases between the germline ends. From a lookup of the germline V gene, CDR1 and CDR2 are MDHEN and SYDVKM. The CDR3 contains 18 residues, cysteine and phenylalanine counted. Solely the CDR3 DNA is kept, with 54 bases framed from the first base. The cohort was made up of about 610 healthy bone marrow donors. All cohort members were sampled while nominally healthy, although unrecorded immune exposures were likely present. The donor tested CMV seronegative and was one of the 352 seronegative cohort members. A peripheral blood sample was provided by each donor, and peripheral blood mononuclear cells were used for TCR beta sequencing. Genomic DNA extraction from the blood cell samples was performed with the Qiagen DNeasy Blood Extraction Kit.

These data are taken from a study of cytomegalovirus exposure and HLA in healthy donors (dated by TCRdb to about 2017). With respect to the entire study: An earlier analysis of several hundred of the donors reported about 280 Gb of sequence data and about 120 million unique TCR beta sequences obtained from approximately 180 million T cells. The number of donors typed differed by locus, with about 629-640 for A, B, C, DRB1 and DQB1, 522 for DQA1, 600 to 610 for DPA1, and about 450 for DPB1. Roughly 5 DR-DQ haplotypes were handled as single units for association and clustering, since linkage in the cohort was strong. Donor age, sex, ethnicity and CMV serostatus were collected together with the repertoire data. The study aimed to test whether cataloging public T cell receptors could reveal signatures of past pathogen exposure. The genetic ancestry cluster associated with self-reported Caucasian donors included 80% to 90% of the roughly 380 genotyped donors. Every discovery cohort repertoire had been produced on one sequencing platform. Using immunosequencing, the study profiled T cell repertoires from about 620 subjects and related those repertoires to cytomegalovirus serostatus. In the later analysis, no new phenotypic data were used to find candidate immune exposures; instead, reliance was placed on TCR beta sequences and their occurrence across donors. A later analysis re-examined previously published TCR beta repertoires from more than 550 donors and added high-resolution HLA genotyping to investigate patterns of TCR occurrence. Along with the approximately 600-subject first cohort, a separate validation cohort of over 90 different subjects was used. The study combined high-throughput TCR immunosequencing, statistical association of individual TCRs with disease status, and machine learning to predict cytomegalovirus infection status. Both class I and class II loci were covered by HLA typing, at four-digit resolution. Roughly 300 gigabases of sequencing data and 70 million to 95 million unique TCR sequences made up an early release that covered approximately 650 HLA-typed donors. Genome-wide SNP genotypes for about 65% of the 666 donors were used in a later genetic analysis, which treated that subset as a discovery cohort. Among around 400 genotyped donors of the cohort, an average of approximately 240,000 unique TCR beta nucleotide sequences was sequenced per donor, of which about 19% were non-productive. An earlier analysis of 587 of the donors applied high-throughput TCR beta sequencing to assess whether each TCR beta V gene segment acted as functional or pseudogenic.

The paper's findings and limits, for the study overall: In a later analysis, HLA-associated TCR beta chains were found to be more clonally expanded and to have lower generation probabilities than equally common non-associated chains. According to a later genetic analysis, donors in an Asian-associated ancestry cluster had fewer N-insertions in productive TCRs than the approximately 700-donor mean. According to a later analysis, TCR association rates differed among HLA loci, with DRB1 alleles showing the most associated TCRs and HLA-C alleles showing the fewest. A later analysis found that most CMV-associated TCR beta chains appeared HLA-restricted, with HLA associations seemingly driven largely by CMV exposure. The only immune exposure information available for the cohort was CMV serostatus. In this cohort, only TCR beta chains were sequenced, and detectable features were limited by the absence of alpha or paired-chain data. While some public TCRs were present in many individuals, most TCR sequences turned up only very rarely across donors. Some IMGT-functional V segments, including TRBV6-2 and TRBV6-3, could not be distinguished by the 87-base-pair reads and were therefore excluded. The earlier analysis of 587 of the donors excluded over 15 rarely observed V segments, including chromosome 9 orphons, because counts were too low. Because HLA typing was missing for some donors at each locus, association tests included only the typed subset. The classifier was reported to diagnose cytomegalovirus status with high specificity and sensitivity in both the original cohort and the validation cohort. The study listed 164 TCR beta chains as associated with cytomegalovirus. In an earlier analysis of 587 of the donors, most TCR beta V segments appeared in productive rearrangements about 87% or about 30% of the time, broadly matching IMGT annotations. Sequencing depth was assumed to be roughly uniform across donors in the presence/absence analyses, though that assumption may not hold. Correlated functional status among segregating V segments might be attributable to linkage disequilibrium, but an unknown experimental factor could not be ruled out. A later genetic analysis associated a missense DCLRE1C variant with V-gene and J-gene trimming of TCR beta chains, and an independent cohort replicated the association. According to a later analysis, parvovirus B19, influenza, CMV and Epstein-Barr virus appeared linked to several top co-occurrence clusters. A group of highly shared sequence variants was considered likely to be a technical artifact of the sequencing pipeline. Specific HLA alleles were associated with some 15,000 TCR beta sequences at a false discovery rate of 0.05 in a later analysis. The authors suggested that the approach could potentially be generalized to other disease states and immunological phenotypes. In vitro tests confirmed that a few of the cytomegalovirus-associated TCR beta chains recognize cytomegalovirus antigens. Assigning TCR associations to individual alleles was difficult when HLA alleles, especially DR and DQ, strongly co-occurred. A further reported finding was that TCR beta sequences accurately predicted the HLA-A and HLA-B alleles for most subjects in the first cohort.

Receptor amplification or capture employed the immunoSEQ multiplex PCR assay. For the multiplex PCR, a mixture combining 60 forward primers for TCR Vbeta segments and 13 reverse primers for TCR Jbeta segments was used. The CDR3 region of rearranged TCR beta genes was amplified from genomic DNA by a multiplex PCR assay. The Illumina HiSeq System was used to sequence the amplified TCR beta libraries as 87-base-pair reads. From the authors' description of their analysis: A later analysis counted tens of millions of unique TCR beta chains across the 650 to 700 repertoires, and around 9.9 million of these chains were shared by at least two donors. Raw reads were error-corrected and collapsed into unique sequences with a nearest-neighbor algorithm that merged closely related sequences to remove PCR and sequencing errors. CDR3 sequences were aligned to IMGT reference sequences to assign V, D and J gene segments. For a sequence to be retained, a match of at least six nucleotides to both a V gene segment and a J gene segment was required. Rearrangements were classified as productive when the CDR3 lacked stop codons and remained in frame with V and J, and all other rearrangements were classified as non-productive. CDR3 was defined according to IMGT convention as the region running from the second conserved V-encoded cysteine to the conserved J-encoded phenylalanine. The earlier analysis of a few hundred of the donors excluded any sequence lacking an unambiguous match to a single V gene segment. In an earlier analysis of 450 to 750 of the donors, a V segment was called functional when productive rearrangements were above 56.7%, and segregating when the standard deviation between donors exceeded 5%. A statistical classification framework was built for diagnosing cytomegalovirus status from the catalog of TCR beta chain sequences. In a later analysis, V and J genes were assigned by comparing TCR nucleotide sequences against IMGT/GENE-DB human TR gene sequences. A later analysis assigned CDR3 sequences and most-parsimonious VDJ recombination scenarios with the TCRdist pipeline. A later analysis defined each TCR beta chain by its CDR3 amino acid sequence plus V-gene family, and excluded reads lacking a unique V-gene family. As a way to deal with suspected cross-contamination and a sequencing artifact, a later analysis dropped roughly 600 nucleotide sequences that were highly shared and had low generation probability. In a later analysis, a clonal expansion index for each public chain was calculated from normalized within-repertoire ranks of inferred template counts. Generation probabilities in a later analysis came from a VDJ recombination model fitted to out-of-frame rearrangements, and those results were checked against IGoR. Hypergeometric tests were used in a later analysis to score TCR-TCR, TCR-HLA and TCR-CMV co-occurrence, with a repertoire-size bias correction applied to the TCR pairs. To estimate false discovery rates, a later analysis permuted the HLA or CMV assignments 20 times. In a later analysis, co-occurring TCRs were grouped using DBSCAN, and TCRdist sequence similarity was added for clustering within HLA-allele-positive subsets. For co-occurrence clustering, repertoires with fewer than 30,000 or more than 120,000 public chains were excluded, along with roughly 5 repertoires with anomalous nucleotide sharing. In its TCRdb copy, this immuneACCESS table keeps in-frame sequences only and misses some clones. Where compared with another copy, unresolved V genes explain less than half of these, and the others have no known cause. V and J calls plus clone size are reproduced from that table; the DNA served to infer D and trimming. The sample contains fewer than 250,000 clones, about 82% of them found a single time. The leading ten clones occupy approximately 2.9% of the sample.

The chain is encoded by TRBV28 joined to TRBJ1-3; a confident D gene designation cannot be given. The sequence came from a man under 40 in good health and CMV-seronegative. The sample consisted of PBMCs. In nucleotides, the sequence is TGTGCCAGCAATGGCGCAATAGGAGGACTGCGCTCTGGAAACACCATATATTTT. It translates as CASNGAIGGLRSGNTIYF.